This T cell receptor (beta chain) derives from a study of T cell responses to AZD1222 COVID-19 vaccine. Concerning this clone itself: The antigen is unknown.

Method: immunoSEQ multiplex PCR; TCRdb's copy keeps in-frame clones and lacks some. The sample lists 90,000 to 100,000 clones, around 89% occurring once. Findings and caveats of the study: Females outnumbered males among donors, who were mostly white British; clonal diversity was possibly underestimated. Spike-specific TCR breadth and depth rose after two AZD1222 doses.

The ends were cut back, 1 base at V and 2 bases at J, with 10 bases in the middle. The germline V gene has CDR1 SGHRS and CDR2 YFSETQ. This CDR3 has 14 residues. The origin of this receptor is an adult in good health. This chain links TRBV5-1 with TRBJ2-7; possible D gene TRBD1, 5 bases. Specimen: peripheral blood, collected on day 0 of AZD1222 vaccination. The CDR3 spells CASSLTQGPYEQYF. The CDR3 DNA reads TGCGCCAGCAGCTTGACCCAGGGCCCCTACGAGCAGTACTTC.